This T cell receptor beta chain is drawn from a study of cytomegalovirus exposure and HLA in healthy donors. Overall study results and limits: The study labeled 180 or so TCR beta chains cytomegalovirus-associated.

A word on this clone: Its antigen is as yet unknown.

Profiling relied on immunoSEQ multiplex PCR, and the TCRdb table lists in-frame clones only, not all of them. The sample holds approximately 180,000 clones, 86% seen once. This CDR3 has 16 residues. Germline assignment: CDR1 MDHEN and CDR2 SYDVKM. V was pared by 6 bases and J by 4 bases, with 13 bases of the junction left unmatched. This TCR was sampled from a woman in her late teens or twenties in good health and CMV-seronegative. This sequence joins TRBV28 and TRBJ2-3, with 7 bases lining up with TRBD2. Material for sequencing was PBMCs. The CDR3 DNA reads TGTGCCAGCAGCTTGGACGGACTAGTGGCCGCAGATACGCAGTATTTT. Translated: CASSLDGLVAADTQYF.